Following are 20 T cell receptor beta chains from one sample sequenced in a study of blood T cell repertoires in COVID-19. The method was immunoSEQ multiplex PCR; TCRdb's version includes in-frame clones alone and lacks a portion of them. This sample yields 330,000 or so clones, of which roughly 90% are seen a single time; 0.95% to 1.1% belongs to the top ten. The sequenced material came from PBMCs or T cells enriched from blood (not recorded which). The receptors derive from a woman aged 25-40 years who had been exposed to COVID-19.

The rearrangement uses TRBV10-3 and TRBJ2-3, with D possibly being TRBD1 (5 bases). CDR3 length equals 16 residues. The ends were cut back, 8 bases at V and 4 bases at J, with 22 bases in the middle. CDR1 and CDR2 (germline): ENHRY, SYGVKD. The CDR3: CAIFRQSDVRADTQYF. The CDR3 DNA reads TGTGCCATCTTTCGACAGTCCGACGTAAGGGCAGATACGCAGTATTTT.

The chain links TRBV14 to TRBJ1-1, with TRBD1 as a possible D gene (6 bases). Germline CDR1 and CDR2: SGHDN and FVKESK. V dropped 5 bases and J dropped 4 bases, with 11 bases sitting between them. CDR3 length: 13 residues. CDR3 in amino acids: CASSYTGTTEAFF. CDR3 nucleotide sequence: TGTGCCAGCAGCTACACAGGGACCACTGAAGCTTTCTTT. Full variable domain (missing parts from reference TRBV14 and TRBJ1-1): EAGVTQFPSHSVIEKGQTVTLRCDPISGHDNLYWYRRVMGKEIKFLLHFVKESKQDESGMPNNRFLAERTGGTYSTLKVQPAELEDSGVYFCASSYTGTTEAFFGQGTRLTVV.

The chain carries TRBV7-9 and TRBJ2-2, with D tentatively TRBD2 (5 bases). Trimming stripped 11 bases from V and 3 bases from J, with 13 bases between. Germline assignment: CDR1 SEHNR and CDR2 FQNEAQ (reference sequence). This CDR3 is 13 amino acids long. The CDR3 loop is CAHIRLHTGELFF. The CDR3 DNA reads TGTGCCCATATCCGACTACACACCGGGGAGCTGTTTTTT.

This rearrangement joins TRBV15 to TRBJ2-7; TRBD1 might be the D (5 bases). V lost 0 bases, J lost 1 base, and 7 bases lay in between. CDR1 and CDR2 from the germline V gene are LNHNV and YYDKDF (reference sequence). The CDR3 is made up of 14 amino acids. The CDR3 coding sequence is TGTGCCACCAGCAGAGATAAGGGGTCCTACGAGCAGTACTTC. Translated, it gives CATSRDKGSYEQYF.

The chain is built from TRBV7-9 and TRBJ2-7; possibly TRBD2 for D (6 bases). Trimming removed 5 bases from V and 1 base from J, with 9 bases in between. There are 13 residues in the CDR3. Looked up from germline, CDR1 is SEHNR and CDR2 is FQNEAQ (reference sequence). CDR3 nucleotides: TGTGCCAGCAGCCAAGGGACTTCCTACGAGCAGTACTTC. It codes for CASSQGTSYEQYF.

The chain joins TRBV6-5 to TRBJ1-1; 9 bases are a match to TRBD1. Trimming took 2 bases from V and 3 from J; bases not matched to a gene: 1. The germline V gene encodes CDR1 MNHEY and CDR2 SVGAGI. The CDR3 loop spans 14 amino acids. CDR3 sequence reads: CASSYRDRDTEAFF. The CDR3 bases are TGTGCCAGCAGTTACAGGGACAGGGACACTGAAGCTTTCTTT.

This clone has only one observation. The chain uses TRBV7-9 and TRBJ1-1; TRBD1 matches 7 bases. This CDR3 comprises 15 residues. Germline V gives CDR1 SEHNR, CDR2 FQNEAQ (reference sequence). Trimming cost V 6 bases and J 1 base; bases outside gene matches: 8. In DNA, the CDR3 is TGTGCCAGCAGAGACAGGGAAATCGGGAACACTGAAGCTTTCTTT. Residues: CASRDREIGNTEAFF.

The chain uses TRBV12-3 or TRBV12-4 and TRBJ1-2, with D uncertain. The CDR3 spans 13 residues. This CDR3 reads CGSGKETGYGYTF. The CDR3 DNA is TGTGGGTCGGGGAAGGAAACGGGCTATGGCTACACCTTC.

The J gene is TRBJ2-1, the V gene TRBV2, with 8 bases matching TRBD1. This CDR3 has 12 amino acids. J was trimmed by 9 bases and V by 5 bases; bases with no gene match: 3. CDR1 is SNHLY and CDR2 is FYNNEI in the germline V gene. As DNA, the CDR3 is TGTGCCAGCAGTCTTACAGGGGGTGAGCAGTTCTTC. As protein: CASSLTGGEQFF. Filled out from reference TRBV2 and TRBJ2-1, the complete variable domain reads EPEVTQTPSHQVTQMGQEVILRCVPISNHLYFYWYRQILGQKVEFLVSFYNNEISEKSEIFDDQFSVERPDGSNFTLKIRSTKLEDSAMYFCASSLTGGEQFFGPGTRLTVL.

The chain recombines TRBV19 with TRBJ1-5; TRBD1 might be the D (6 bases). The V gene lost 6 bases and the J gene lost 1 base, with 13 bases spanning the gap. The CDR3 covers 15 residues. CDR1 is LNHDA and CDR2 is SQIVND in the germline V gene (reference sequence). The CDR3 sequence: CASRDSPLSNQPQHF. In nucleotides, the CDR3 is TGTGCCAGTAGGGACAGCCCCTTAAGCAATCAGCCCCAGCATTTT.

In this sample, this clone turned up once. This chain joins TRBV4-2 and TRBJ1-3; D perhaps matches TRBD1 (6 bases). Trimming stripped 2 bases from V and 4 bases from J, with 21 bases between. CDR1 is LGHNA and CDR2 is YNFKEQ in the germline V gene. The CDR3 consists of 18 residues. CDR3 protein: CASSQKSGAGARGNTIYF. The CDR3 DNA is TGTGCCAGCAGCCAAAAGTCCGGCGCAGGGGCGCGAGGAAACACCATATATTTT.

This sequence joins TRBV27 and TRBJ2-7; TRBD1 matches at 7 bases. Per the germline V gene, CDR1 is MNHEY and CDR2 is SMNVEV (reference sequence). CDR3 length: 15 residues. V gave up 4 bases and J gave up 2 bases; unmatched junction bases: 8. The CDR3 loop is CASSSTGTVTYEQYF. In DNA form, the CDR3 reads TGTGCCAGCAGTTCCACCGGGACAGTCACCTACGAGCAGTACTTC.

This sequence joins TRBV7-3 and TRBJ2-1, with 7 bases identical to TRBD1. The CDR3 runs to 14 residues. The V and J ends lost 2 bases and 10 bases, in that order; junction bases with no gene match: 8. The germline CDR1 and CDR2 sequences are SGHTA and FQGTGA. The CDR3 spells CASSLAVDRAEQFF. The CDR3 DNA reads TGTGCCAGCAGCTTAGCGGTAGACAGGGCAGAGCAGTTCTTC.

V and J are TRBV7-8 and TRBJ1-1; weak D call: TRBD1 (5 bases). The CDR3 is made up of 15 amino acids. The germline CDR1 and CDR2 sequences are SGHVS and FQNEAQ. V lost 0 bases, J lost 7 bases, and 15 bases lay in between. For the CDR3, the DNA is TGTGCCAGCAGCTTAGCGCCGGGGGATACGGATGAAGCTTTCTTT. Residues: CASSLAPGDTDEAFF.

CDR3 bases: TGTGCCTGGAGTGTACGACTAGCGAACGAGCAGTACTTC. It is translated as CAWSVRLANEQYF. The V call is TRBV30, the J call TRBJ2-7; the match to TRBD2 covers 8 bases. The CDR3 covers 13 residues. The V segment lost 0 bases and the J segment 5 bases; nucleotides outside the gene matches: 3. Germline values: CDR1 GTSNPN, CDR2 SVGIG (reference sequence).

The chain combines TRBV28 with TRBJ1-5; D gene unclear. Germline assignment: CDR1 MDHEN and CDR2 SYDVKM. The CDR3 runs to 14 residues. V was cut by 8 bases and J by 1 base, with 12 bases left in between. CDR3 in amino acids: CASVIPGSNQPQHF. The CDR3 DNA reads as TGTGCCAGCGTTATCCCGGGGAGCAATCAGCCCCAGCATTTT. Full variable domain (missing parts from reference TRBV28 and TRBJ1-5): DVKVTQSSRYLVKRTGEKVFLECVQDMDHENMFWYRQDPGLGLRLIYFSYDVKMKEKGDIPEGYSVSREKKERFSLILESASTNQTSMYLCASVIPGSNQPQHFGDGTRLSIL.

The chain combines TRBV27 with TRBJ1-6, with D perhaps TRBD1 (5 bases). The germline V gene has CDR1 MNHEY and CDR2 SMNVEV (reference sequence). Trimming left V 3 bases short and J 3 bases short, with 15 bases between. CDR3 length: 17 amino acids. CDR3 in amino acids: CASSFDRGFIYNSPLHF. The DNA of the CDR3 is TGTGCCAGCAGTTTTGATAGGGGATTTATCTATAATTCACCCCTCCACTTT.

This chain's CDR3 is CASTVPDREIYGYTF. CDR3 DNA: TGTGCCAGCACCGTCCCGGACAGGGAAATCTATGGCTACACCTTC. The chain combines TRBV28 with TRBJ1-2; the match to TRBD1 covers 8 bases. Trimming at V came to 7 bases and at J to 4 bases, leaving 11 bases not matched to a gene. Germline loops: CDR1 MDHEN, CDR2 SYDVKM. This CDR3 is built from 15 residues.

The chain uses TRBV27 and TRBJ2-2, with D maybe TRBD1 (5 bases). V lost 3 bases and J lost 1, with 9 bases in between. This CDR3 contains 15 residues. Germline CDR1 is MNHEY and CDR2 is SMNVEV (reference sequence). In DNA form, the CDR3 reads TGTGCCAGCAGTTTCTCCGACAGGAACACCGGGGAGCTGTTTTTT. This gives the protein CASSFSDRNTGELFF.

J is TRBJ1-5 and V is TRBV19; TRBD1 might be the D (5 bases). The ends were cut back, 8 bases at V and 0 bases at J, with 8 bases in the middle. The germline V gene encodes CDR1 LNHDA and CDR2 SQIVND (reference sequence). This CDR3 has 13 amino acids. The CDR3 DNA sequence: TGTGCCAGTCGACAGTATAGCAATCAGCCCCAGCATTTT. As protein: CASRQYSNQPQHF. The full variable domain, completed using reference TRBV19 and TRBJ1-5, is DGGITQSPKYLFRKEGQNVTLSCEQNLNHDAMYWYRQDPGQGLRLIYYSQIVNDFQKGDIAEGYSVSREKKESFPLTVTSAQKNPTAFYLCASRQYSNQPQHFGDGTRLSIL.